Described below is a single T cell receptor (beta chain) sequence and its context. These data come from a study of CD8 T cells in Susac syndrome. cDNA came from around 0.54 to 1 ug RNA primed by random hexamers. TCRdb recomputed calls from the immunoSEQ multiplex PCR reads with MiXCR, one row per CDR3 protein. The sample has about 140,000 distinct CDR3 sequences, 95% seen once. Per germline, CDR1 SGHTA and CDR2 FQGNSA. V lost 0 bases to trimming and J lost 7 bases; unmatched junction nucleotides: 4. CDR3 length equals 15 residues. This chain uses TRBV7-2 with TRBJ2-7; 12 positions match TRBD2. The sample comprised CD4+ T cells from PBMCs. This sequence was found in a human donor with Susac syndrome. The CDR3 sequence: CASSLAGLAGGEQYF. CDR3 sequence (DNA): TGTGCCAGCAGCTTAGCGGGCCTAGCGGGAGGGGAGCAGTACTTC.